This T cell receptor (beta chain) stems from a study of shared clonotypes between healthy human individuals. The ends were cut back, 2 bases at V and 3 bases at J, with 10 bases in the middle. CDR1 is MNHEY and CDR2 is SMNVEV in the germline V gene (reference sequence). The CDR3 has 14 residues. The data were produced by immunoSEQ multiplex PCR, yet TCRdb's version contains in-frame clones alone and is incomplete. Of roughly 640,000 clones in the sample, 97% were seen once. This rearrangement joins TRBV27 to TRBJ1-1, with a weak D call TRBD1 (6 bases). The TCR comes from a woman in her 30s in good health. Sequencing input: naive CD4+ T cells sorted from blood. Indicated subset: CD45RA+ positively selected. Here the CDR3 reads CASSLLQGHTEAFF. The DNA for the CDR3 is TGTGCCAGCAGTTTACTCCAGGGGCACACTGAAGCTTTCTTT.